One and the same sample provided the 22 T cell receptor beta chains below, sequenced in a study of blood T cell repertoires in COVID-19. Profiled with immunoSEQ multiplex PCR; TCRdb holds only in-frame clones, not every one. The table records about 210,000 clones, about 91% of them present only once. The sample was peripheral blood. All receptors derive from a woman between 40 and 50 years old with acute or convalescent COVID-19.

This chain joins TRBV10-2 and TRBJ2-7; no firm D call. Trimming took off 0 bases at V and 6 bases at J, with 9 bases between the two ends. Germline-derived CDR1 and CDR2 are WSHSY and SAAADI. The CDR3 covers 13 residues. The CDR3 loop is CASSESEYPEQYV. The CDR3 nucleotides read TGCGCCAGCAGTGAGTCGGAGTATCCCGAGCAGTACGTC.

This clone showed up just a few times. The V gene is TRBV5-5, the J gene TRBJ2-3; D not certain. This CDR3 region has 14 residues. Germline CDR1 and CDR2: SGHKS and YYEKEE (reference sequence). Trimming took 4 bases from V and 1 from J, leaving 10 bases between them. In DNA form, the CDR3 reads TGTGCCAGCAGCACCGCCACAGGCACAGATACGCAGTATTTT. Translating gives CASSTATGTDTQYF.

The chain has TRBV10-3 and TRBJ2-3; 10 bases align to TRBD2. The length of the CDR3 is 17 residues. Germline values: CDR1 ENHRY, CDR2 SYGVKD. Trimming cost V 7 bases and J 0 bases; bases outside gene matches: 10. The CDR3 loop is CAITASGGASSTDTQYF. The CDR3 DNA follows: TGTGCCATCACCGCTAGCGGGGGAGCCTCGAGCACAGATACGCAGTATTTT.

The gene calls are TRBV9 and TRBJ2-1, with TRBD2 as a possible D gene (6 bases). The germline V gene has CDR1 SGDLS and CDR2 YYNGEE. The CDR3 spans 14 residues. V lost 5 bases to trimming and J lost 0 bases, with 9 bases between them. The DNA of the CDR3 is TGTGCCAGCAGGGCCGGGAGCTCCTACAATGAGCAGTTCTTC. This gives the protein CASRAGSSYNEQFF. Variable domain in full (rest from reference TRBV9 and TRBJ2-1): DSGVTQTPKHLITATGQRVTLRCSPRSGDLSVYWYQQSLDQGLQFLIQYYNGEERAKGNILERFSAQQFPDLHSELNLSSLELGDSALYFCASRAGSSYNEQFFGPGTRLTVL.

The rearrangement joins TRBV6-1 to TRBJ2-1; 10 bases fit TRBD2. Trimming cost V 4 bases and J 1 base; bases outside gene matches: 10. There are 18 residues in the CDR3. The V gene's germline CDR1 is MNHNS and CDR2 SASEGT. The CDR3 reads CASSVKRGGLVSYNEQFF. The CDR3 DNA is TGTGCCAGCAGTGTAAAGCGGGGGGGCCTAGTGTCCTACAATGAGCAGTTCTTC.

The chain is built from TRBV5-1 and TRBJ2-1; D remains ambiguous. Trimming removed 0 bases from V and 6 bases from J, with 10 bases in between. The germline CDR1 and CDR2 sequences are SGHRS and YFSETQ. The CDR3 length is 14 residues. CDR3 bases: TGCGCCAGCAGCTTGGGTGATATCGGCAATGAGCAGTTCTTC. Its translation: CASSLGDIGNEQFF.

The chain joins TRBV30 to TRBJ1-2, with 12 bases matching TRBD1. The junction had 6 bases not matched to a gene; V was cut back by 2 bases and J by 2 bases. Germline assignment: CDR1 GTSNPN and CDR2 SVGIG (reference sequence). The CDR3 spans 16 residues. This CDR3 is CAWSLGTGGINYGYTF. The CDR3 region has the DNA TGTGCCTGGAGTCTCGGGACAGGGGGCATAAACTATGGCTACACCTTC. Together with reference TRBV30 and TRBJ1-2, the CDR3 gives the full variable domain: SQTIHQWPATLVQPVGSPLSLECTVEGTSNPNLYWYRQAAGRGLQLLFYSVGIGQISSEVPQNLSASRPQDRQFILSSKKLLLSDSGFYLCAWSLGTGGINYGYTFGSGTRLTVV.

V gene TRBV10-3 combines with J gene TRBJ1-2, with 12 bases fitting TRBD1. V lost 6 bases to trimming and J lost 4 bases; unmatched junction nucleotides: 3. CDR1 and CDR2 from the germline V gene are ENHRY and SYGVKD. CDR3 size: 14 residues. CDR3 protein: CAISGTGGGYGYTF. The CDR3 nucleotides are TGTGCCATCAGCGGGACAGGGGGCGGCTATGGCTACACCTTC.

The chain employs TRBV11-2 and TRBJ1-4, with TRBD1 matching over 7 bases. Germline CDR1 reads SGHAT; CDR2 reads FQNNGV. V lost 4 bases to trimming and J lost 1 base; unmatched junction nucleotides: 3. The CDR3 is made up of 15 amino acids. The CDR3 coding sequence is TGTGCCAGCAGCTCATACAGGGGAACTAATGAAAAACTGTTTTTT. Protein sequence: CASSSYRGTNEKLFF.

This chain joins TRBV6-5 and TRBJ1-5; 9 nucleotides agree with TRBD1. V dropped 6 bases and J dropped 5; count of bases not matched to a gene: 5. The germline gives CDR1 MNHEY, CDR2 SVGAGI. This CDR3 is 14 amino acids long. The CDR3 spells CASRPGQGHQPQHF. DNA for the CDR3: TGTGCCAGCAGACCGGGACAGGGCCATCAGCCCCAGCATTTT.

This rearrangement joins TRBV19 to TRBJ1-1, with 7 bases matching TRBD1. V lost 6 bases and J lost 4; bases outside the gene matches: 8. Germline values: CDR1 LNHDA, CDR2 SQIVND (reference sequence). The CDR3 loop spans 14 amino acids. CDR3 sequence: CASSRQGSGTEAFF. The CDR3 region has the DNA TGTGCCAGTAGCCGACAGGGATCGGGCACTGAAGCTTTCTTT.

The rearrangement joins TRBV28 to TRBJ1-1; 8 bases fit TRBD1. CDR1 and CDR2 (germline): MDHEN, SYDVKM. With V trimmed by 5 bases and J by 0 bases, 2 bases remained unmatched. CDR3 length: 14 amino acids. The CDR3 coding sequence is TGTGCCAGCAGTCCGGGACAGGTGAACACTGAAGCTTTCTTT. The encoded protein is CASSPGQVNTEAFF.

This chain uses TRBV13 with TRBJ1-2; D call uncertain. V was cut by 0 bases and J by 2 bases, with 7 bases left in between. Per germline, CDR1 PRHDT and CDR2 FYEKMQ (reference sequence). The CDR3 has 14 residues. In nucleotides, the CDR3 is TGTGCCAGCAGCTTAGGTACAGTCAACTATGGCTACACCTTC. As protein: CASSLGTVNYGYTF.

The rearrangement joins TRBV19 to TRBJ1-1; possibly TRBD1 for D (5 bases). The CDR3 sequence is 16 residues long. Trimming removed 3 bases from V and 0 bases from J, with 14 bases in between. CDR1 and CDR2 from the germline V gene are LNHDA and SQIVND (reference sequence). CDR3 bases: TGTGCCAGTAGTATGGGACGGGGGACGATGAACACTGAAGCTTTCTTT. This encodes CASSMGRGTMNTEAFF.

In its sample, this clone was seen once. The genes are TRBV12-3 or TRBV12-4 and TRBJ2-5; TRBD1 agrees at 7 bases. The CDR3 is made up of 13 amino acids. The V and J ends lost 10 bases and 1 base, in that order; junction bases with no gene match: 6. CDR3 nucleotide sequence: TGTGCCATCACGAGGGGGCCCCAAGAGACCCAGTACTTC. This sequence encodes CAITRGPQETQYF.

V gene TRBV3-1 (or the pseudogene TRBV3-2) combines with J gene TRBJ1-5, with no clear D. The CDR3 extends over 15 amino acids. Deletions cut 0 bases from V and 6 bases from J, with 12 bases between. Germline values: CDR1 LGHDT, CDR2 YNNKEL (reference sequence). CDR3 loop: CASSQEGLLGQPQHF. The CDR3 coding sequence is TGTGCCAGCAGCCAAGAAGGACTATTAGGTCAGCCCCAGCATTTT.

The chain links TRBV18 to TRBJ1-4; tentative D call: TRBD1 (6 bases). The CDR3 totals 18 residues. V lost 6 bases and J 4 bases, leaving 24 bases between the germline ends. Germline loops: CDR1 KGHSH, CDR2 LQKENI. In DNA form, the CDR3 reads TGTGCCAGCTCCCGACCTGTGCCGGGACACCGATTTAATGAAAAACTGTTTTTT. Amino acid sequence: CASSRPVPGHRFNEKLFF.

This chain uses TRBV5-6 with TRBJ2-7, with D perhaps matching TRBD1 (6 bases). Germline V gene sequence: CDR1 SGHDT, CDR2 YYEEEE. The CDR3 covers 15 residues. V shed 3 bases and J shed 3 bases, with 16 bases lying between them. The CDR3 is CASSSLWTEDYEQYV. The CDR3 nucleotides are TGTGCCAGCAGCTCGCTATGGACAGAGGACTACGAGCAGTACGTC.

This clone was seen only once. This chain connects TRBV4-1 to TRBJ1-3; D might be TRBD1 (5 bases). CDR1 is MGHRA, CDR2 YSYEKL, per germline. This CDR3 has 17 amino acids. Trimming took off 6 bases at V and 0 bases at J, with 18 bases between the two ends. The CDR3 protein is CASSLSPGGLSGNTIYF. Here the CDR3 DNA reads TGCGCCAGCAGTCTAAGCCCTGGGGGACTCTCTGGAAACACCATATATTTT.

The chain joins TRBV5-4 to TRBJ2-5; the match to TRBD1 covers 9 bases. Trimming removed 4 bases from V and 3 bases from J; junction bases left unmatched: 4. The CDR3 contains 14 residues. Germline values: CDR1 SGHNT, CDR2 YYREEE (reference sequence). CDR3 amino acids: CASSGGQGKETQYF. CDR3 DNA: TGTGCCAGCAGCGGGGGACAGGGAAAAGAGACCCAGTACTTC.

The chain has TRBV2 and TRBJ2-1; 9 bases are shared with TRBD1. Germline V gene data show CDR1 as SNHLY and CDR2 as FYNNEI. V was pared by 6 bases and J by 6 bases, with 6 bases of the junction left unmatched. CDR3 length: 14 residues. CDR3 sequence: CASSAGTGPNEQFF. In DNA, the CDR3 is TGTGCCAGCAGCGCCGGGACAGGGCCCAATGAGCAGTTCTTC.

This clone was observed once. The chain employs TRBV2 and TRBJ1-1; D remains ambiguous. The germline V gene encodes CDR1 SNHLY and CDR2 FYNNEI. The CDR3 is 13 residues long. The V end was cut by 6 bases, the J end by 1 base, with 9 bases between. The CDR3 spells CASSHTPNTEAFF. The CDR3 bases are TGTGCCAGCAGCCATACACCGAACACTGAAGCTTTCTTT.